This T cell receptor (beta chain) was found in a study of shared clonotypes between healthy human individuals. Clones were read by immunoSEQ multiplex PCR, and TCRdb kept only the in-frame ones, dropping some. The sample records 1,400,000 or so clones, roughly 98.5% being singletons. Germline CDR1 reads ENHRY; CDR2 reads SYGVKD. V shed 7 bases and J shed 4 bases, with 11 bases lying between them. The CDR3 has 13 amino acids. The gene calls are TRBV10-3 and TRBJ1-5; a possible D gene is TRBD1 (5 bases). The origin of this receptor is a man younger than 45 in good health. The sample consisted of naive CD4+ T cells sorted from blood. Subset meaning: CD45RA+ positively selected. The CDR3 reads CAIKPGHNQPQHF. In nucleotides, the CDR3 is TGTGCCATCAAGCCAGGGCATAATCAGCCCCAGCATTTT.